These 20 T cell receptor beta chains originate from one sample sequenced in a study of memory CD4+ T cells and cytomegalovirus serostatus. The sort gate was single viable CD3+CD4+CD8-CD45RO+ cells for memory CD4+ T cells. Profiling relied on immunoSEQ multiplex PCR, and the TCRdb table lists in-frame clones only, not all of them. The sample carries 50,000 to 65,000 clones, around four fifths recorded once. The sequenced sample consisted of memory CD4+ T cells from blood. The receptors here all came from an adult in good health and CMV-seropositive.

Only one count was recorded for this clone. J is TRBJ1-2 and V is TRBV5-4; D perhaps matches TRBD1 (6 bases). Germline CDR1 and CDR2: SGHNT and YYREEE (reference sequence). The CDR3 length is 15 residues. Between the trimmed V and J ends, which lost 4 bases and 5 bases, there was a span of 18 bases. CDR3: CASSGQGLSSYGYTF. CDR3 nucleotide sequence: TGTGCCAGCAGCGGGCAGGGGTTAAGTTCTTATGGCTACACCTTC.

This chain joins TRBV7-2 and TRBJ1-6, with 10 bases fitting TRBD1. This CDR3 has 15 residues. V was clipped by 4 bases and J by 10 bases; unmatched bases: 7. CDR1 and CDR2 (germline): SGHTA, FQGNSA. CDR3 in DNA: TGTGCCAGCAGCTCCCAGACAGGGGGCATGTCACCCCTCCACTTT. Translated, it gives CASSSQTGGMSPLHF.

The rearrangement links TRBV19 to TRBJ1-1, with D perhaps matching TRBD1 (6 bases). The V end was cut by 5 bases, the J end by 4 bases, with 14 bases between. The CDR3 covers 14 residues. Germline lookup yields CDR1 LNHDA and CDR2 SQIVND (reference sequence). The CDR3 protein is CASSRRTEPTEAFF. The DNA for the CDR3 is TGTGCCAGTAGTCGGCGGACAGAACCCACTGAAGCTTTCTTT. The full variable domain, with the rest looked up from reference TRBV19 and TRBJ1-1, is DGGITQSPKYLFRKEGQNVTLSCEQNLNHDAMYWYRQDPGQGLRLIYYSQIVNDFQKGDIAEGYSVSREKKESFPLTVTSAQKNPTAFYLCASSRRTEPTEAFFGQGTRLTVV.

The V call is TRBV7-9, the J call TRBJ2-1; 9 nucleotides agree with TRBD2. J was trimmed by 11 bases and V by 0 bases; bases with no gene match: 2. Germline-derived CDR1 and CDR2 are SEHNR and FQNEAQ (reference sequence). The CDR3 is 13 amino acids. CDR3 region: CASSLAASGKQFF. As DNA, the CDR3 is TGTGCCAGCAGCTTAGCGGCTAGCGGGAAGCAGTTCTTC.

As DNA, the CDR3 is TGTGCCAGCTCCCCAGGCGTCCAAGAGACCCAGTACTTC. This gives the protein CASSPGVQETQYF. The rearrangement links TRBV18 to TRBJ2-5; D is unclear. Trimming took 6 bases from V and 1 from J, leaving 9 bases between them. This CDR3 spans 13 amino acids. CDR1 is KGHSH and CDR2 is LQKENI in the germline V gene.

The chain is built from TRBV5-8 and TRBJ2-3; perhaps TRBD1 as D (6 bases). Trimming removed 2 bases at V and 5 bases at J, with 15 bases between. This CDR3 is 15 amino acids long. CDR1 is SGHTS and CDR2 is YDEGEE in the germline V gene. CDR3 region: CASSFLTGSGDTQYF. The DNA of the CDR3 is TGTGCCAGCAGCTTCCTTACAGGGTCTGGAGATACGCAGTATTTT.

V usage is TRBV4-3 and J usage is TRBJ1-6; TRBD1 is a possible D gene (6 bases). This CDR3 contains 16 residues. V was cut by 0 bases and J by 9 bases, with 15 bases left in between. CDR1 LGHNA and CDR2 YSLEER come from the germline V gene. The CDR3 nucleotides are TGCGCCAGCAGCCAAGAATGGGGATTGGGGGCTTCACCCCTCCACTTT. As protein: CASSQEWGLGASPLHF.

This chain uses TRBV7-7 with TRBJ2-5, with D perhaps being TRBD1 or TRBD2 (5 bases each). The V gene lost 4 bases and the J gene lost 2 bases, with 11 bases spanning the gap. This CDR3 has 14 amino acids. Per the germline V gene, CDR1 is SSHAT and CDR2 is FNYEAQ (reference sequence). CDR3 in DNA: TGTGCCAGCAGCTCGGGACCGCCGCAAGAGACCCAGTACTTC. Protein product: CASSSGPPQETQYF.

V and J are TRBV7-8 and TRBJ1-5, with 10 bases identical to TRBD1. CDR3 length: 17 amino acids. From germline, CDR1 is SGHVS and CDR2 FQNEAQ. The ends lost 5 bases at V and 11 bases at J; junction bases unmatched: 18. The CDR3 DNA reads as TGTGCCAGCAGCCAAAGGGGCGGGACAGGGGCCTTAGGGGCCCAGCATTTT. Protein: CASSQRGGTGALGAQHF.

V gene TRBV6-5 combines with J gene TRBJ1-2; TRBD1 is a possible D gene (5 bases). Trimming took off 1 base at V and 4 bases at J, with 13 bases between the two ends. The CDR3 runs 15 residues. Germline values: CDR1 MNHEY, CDR2 SVGAGI. CDR3 region: CASSYLPGLSYGYTF. The CDR3 DNA is TGTGCCAGCAGTTACTTACCAGGGCTTAGCTATGGCTACACCTTC.

The chain recombines TRBV28 with TRBJ2-2; 12 bases agree with TRBD2. Trimming at V came to 3 bases and at J to 7 bases, leaving 9 bases not matched to a gene. The CDR3 runs 17 residues. Per the germline V gene, CDR1 is MDHEN and CDR2 is SYDVKM. The chain's CDR3 is CASSFGRLAGAGGELFF. The CDR3 nucleotides read TGTGCCAGCAGTTTTGGGCGACTAGCGGGAGCTGGCGGGGAGCTGTTTTTT. The full variable domain, completed using reference TRBV28 and TRBJ2-2, is DVKVTQSSRYLVKRTGEKVFLECVQDMDHENMFWYRQDPGLGLRLIYFSYDVKMKEKGDIPEGYSVSREKKERFSLILESASTNQTSMYLCASSFGRLAGAGGELFFGEGSRLTVL.

In this sample, this clone turned up once. The CDR3 nucleotides read TGTGCCTCCTCCGAGTACCTCATGAACACTGAAGCTTTCTTT. Amino acid sequence: CASSEYLMNTEAFF. The chain has TRBV19 and TRBJ1-1; no firm D call. The V gene's germline CDR1 is LNHDA and CDR2 SQIVND (reference sequence). V dropped 11 bases and J dropped 0 bases, with 16 bases sitting between them. This CDR3 region has 14 residues.

This clone was detected only once. The J gene is TRBJ2-7, the V gene TRBV10-3; TRBD1 agrees at 8 bases. V shed 2 bases, J shed 1 base, and the junction held 1 base outside the gene matches. This CDR3 is built from 14 residues. The V gene's germline CDR1 is ENHRY and CDR2 SYGVKD. The CDR3 sequence is CAISEGTGSYEQYF. In DNA form, the CDR3 reads TGTGCCATCAGTGAGGGGACAGGTTCCTACGAGCAGTACTTC.

This chain links TRBV5-1 with TRBJ2-7, with 8 bases lining up with TRBD2. Losses at the gene ends were 2 bases for V and 3 bases for J; bases not matched to a gene: 1. Looked up from germline, CDR1 is SGHRS and CDR2 is YFSETQ. The CDR3 length is 13 residues. The CDR3 nucleotides read TGCGCCAGCAGCTTCAGCGGGGGCTACGAGCAGTACTTC. It encodes CASSFSGGYEQYF.

The rearrangement links TRBV2 to TRBJ1-5; possibly TRBD1 for D (6 bases). V was pared by 2 bases and J by 6 bases, with 11 bases between. The CDR3 totals 14 residues. Germline values: CDR1 SNHLY, CDR2 FYNNEI. Here the CDR3 reads CASSEQGRVQPQHF. CDR3 in DNA: TGTGCCAGCAGTGAACAGGGGAGGGTTCAGCCCCAGCATTTT.

This chain uses TRBV30 with TRBJ1-6, with a possible D match to TRBD1 (6 bases). Trimming cost V 3 bases and J 9 bases, with 21 bases left between them. Germline V gene lookup returns CDR1 GTSNPN and CDR2 SVGIG (reference sequence). The CDR3 loop spans 16 amino acids. DNA of the CDR3: TGTGCCTGGAGGTATGTTTACAGGGACTCTGTTTCACCCCTCCACTTT. Its translation is CAWRYVYRDSVSPLHF.

The V and J genes are TRBV6-1 and TRBJ1-2; TRBD1 matches 7 bases. The germline V gene encodes CDR1 MNHNS and CDR2 SASEGT. V lost 7 bases to trimming and J lost 7 bases; unmatched junction nucleotides: 15. This CDR3 comprises 15 residues. CDR3 in amino acids: CASTSRLQGKAGYTF. CDR3 in DNA: TGTGCCAGCACCTCCCGTTTACAGGGGAAGGCTGGCTACACCTTC.

J is TRBJ1-1 and V is TRBV28, with D unclear. Trimming cost V 8 bases and J 7 bases, with 14 bases left between them. The CDR3 is 12 amino acids. CDR1 MDHEN and CDR2 SYDVKM come from the germline V gene. Written as DNA, the CDR3 is TGTGCCAGCTGGCCCGGTCAACGTGAAGCTTTCTTT. Translated: CASWPGQREAFF.

The rearrangement uses TRBV7-2 and TRBJ2-6; D is unclear. CDR1 is SGHTA and CDR2 is FQGNSA in the germline V gene. With 2 bases removed from V and 1 base from J, the gap between germline ends came to 12 bases. The CDR3 runs to 17 residues. CDR3 sequence: CASSLYAKRSGANVLTF. DNA for the CDR3: TGTGCCAGCAGCTTATATGCAAAGCGATCTGGGGCCAACGTCCTGACTTTC. The full variable domain, its missing parts supplied by reference TRBV7-2 and TRBJ2-6, is GAGVSQSPSNKVTEKGKDVELRCDPISGHTALYWYRQSLGQGLEFLIYFQGNSAPDKSGLPSDRFSAERTGGSVSTLTIQRTQQEDSAVYLCASSLYAKRSGANVLTFGAGSRLTVL.

The chain couples TRBV4-2 to TRBJ2-3, with D perhaps TRBD2 (5 bases). V lost 3 bases and J lost 2, with 9 bases in between. From germline, CDR1 is LGHNA and CDR2 YNFKEQ. The CDR3 has 14 residues. The chain's CDR3 is CASSQAGLTDTQYF. The CDR3 nucleotides are TGTGCCAGCAGCCAGGCCGGACTCACAGATACGCAGTATTTT.